This is a list of T cell receptor beta chains from one sample in a study of T cell responses to AZD1222 COVID-19 vaccine. TCRdb keeps only in-frame clones here, not all; method: immunoSEQ multiplex PCR. The table records over 150,000 clones, 90% of them present only once. This specimen was peripheral blood, taken on day 0 of AZD1222 vaccination. These receptors were taken from an adult in good health. CDR3s include the opening cysteine and the closing phenylalanine or tryptophan. A D gene is named only where the DNA matches it firmly.

J | V | D | DNA | CDR3
TRBJ1-2 | TRBV28 | TRBD1 | TGTGCCAGCAGTTCAGGACAGGGGTACTATGGCTACACCTTC | CASSSGQGYYGYTF
TRBJ2-7 | TRBV27 | TRBD1 | TGTGCCAGCAGTACTGGGACAGGGGGTGTCTACGAGCAGTACTTC | CASSTGTGGVYEQYF
TRBJ2-3 | TRBV5-4 | . | TGTGCCAGCAGCTTTTCGGCTAGCGCCTACACAGATACACAGTATTTT | CASSFSASAYTDTQYF
TRBJ1-6 | TRBV27 | . | TGTGCCAGCAGTGGGGGGATTCATAATTCACCCCTCCACTTT | CASSGGIHNSPLHF
TRBJ2-4 | TRBV10-3 | . | TGTGCCATCAGTGCCGAGGGAAACATTCAGTACTTC | CAISAEGNIQYF
TRBJ2-6 | TRBV4-2 | . | TGTGCCAGCAGCCCCCAGGGGGGCGTCTCTGGGGCCAACGTCCTGACTTTC | CASSPQGGVSGANVLTF
TRBJ2-3 | TRBV5-1 | TRBD2 | TGCGCCAGCAGCTTGAGCGGGGGCACAGATACGCAGTATTTT | CASSLSGGTDTQYF
TRBJ2-6 | TRBV11-3 | . | TGTGCCAGCAGCCCACTGACCCCTTCAGGGGCCAACGTCCTGACTTTC | CASSPLTPSGANVLTF
TRBJ1-3 | TRBV6-5 | . | TGTGCCAGCAGTTACTCCGGGGTGAGCTCTGGAAACACCATATATTTT | CASSYSGVSSGNTIYF
TRBJ2-5 | TRBV28 | TRBD2 | TGTGCCAGCAGTTTACGTCTAGCGGGAGGAGAGACCCAGTACTTC | CASSLRLAGGETQYF
TRBJ2-3 | TRBV28 | . | TGTGCCAGCAGTCTGCGACGATCAGGGGTTGTAACAGATACGCAGTATTTT | CASSLRRSGVVTDTQYF
TRBJ1-2 | TRBV28 | . | TGTGCCAGCAGTTTATGGATAGGGGGTTATGGCTACACCTTC | CASSLWIGGYGYTF
TRBJ2-7 | TRBV7-2 | . | TGTGCCAGCAGCTCACTTGGGCTAGCCTACGAGCAGTACTTC | CASSSLGLAYEQYF